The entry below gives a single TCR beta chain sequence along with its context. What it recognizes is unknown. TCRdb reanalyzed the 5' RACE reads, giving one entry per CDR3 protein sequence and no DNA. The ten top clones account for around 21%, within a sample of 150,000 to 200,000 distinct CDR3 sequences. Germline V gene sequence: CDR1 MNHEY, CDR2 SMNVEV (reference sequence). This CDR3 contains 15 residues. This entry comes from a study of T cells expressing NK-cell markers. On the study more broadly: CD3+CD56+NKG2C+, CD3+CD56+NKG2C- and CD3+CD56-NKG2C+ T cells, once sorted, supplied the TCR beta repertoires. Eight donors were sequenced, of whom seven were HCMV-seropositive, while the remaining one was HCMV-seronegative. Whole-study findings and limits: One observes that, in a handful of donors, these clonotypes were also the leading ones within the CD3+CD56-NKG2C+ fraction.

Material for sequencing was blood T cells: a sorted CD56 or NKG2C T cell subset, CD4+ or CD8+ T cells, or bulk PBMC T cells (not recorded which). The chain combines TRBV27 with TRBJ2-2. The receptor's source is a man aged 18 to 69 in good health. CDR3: CASSLSDPNTGELFF.